This TCR beta chain was identified in a study of T cells in women clearing cervical HPV infection. CDR3 size: 16 residues. CDR1 is LNHDA, CDR2 SQIVND, per germline (reference sequence). V was clipped by 2 bases and J by 1 base, with 13 bases between them. Measured with immunoSEQ multiplex PCR; TCRdb has only the in-frame clones, and not every one. Here the sample table reports some 40,000 clones. As for this clone: The missing CDR3 end, 3 residues past where the read stops, is filled in from the germline J gene.

The chain couples TRBV19 to TRBJ2-3; possibly TRBD1 for D (5 bases). The specimen was blood buffy coat. The sequence came from a woman aged 18-69 years with a cervical HPV16 infection that either progressed to CIN3+ or cleared (not recorded which). CDR3 sequence: CASSIQGGLGTDTQYF. The covered CDR3 bases are TGTGCCAGTAGTATACAGGGCGGTTTGGGCACAGATACG.